The sample holds a few counts of the clone carrying this TCR beta chain. This entry belongs to a study of PD-L1 blockade in urothelial cancer. Study summary: Prior regimens of chemotherapy numbered 0 to 3 per patient.

The data were produced by immunoSEQ multiplex PCR, yet TCRdb's version contains in-frame clones alone and is incomplete. The sample lists 72,000 or so clones, more than 70% occurring once. Time point defined: peripheral blood 6 weeks after treatment start. Germline V gene sequence: CDR1 SGHVS, CDR2 FNYEAQ. CDR3 size: 14 residues. Trimming at V came to 5 bases and at J to 5 bases, leaving 9 bases not matched to a gene. This TCR was sampled from a man aged 55 to 70 with urothelial cancer. The gene calls are TRBV7-6 and TRBJ2-7; 7 nucleotides match TRBD1. Sequenced here: PBMCs, sampled around atezolizumab (anti-PD-L1) treatment. In DNA form, the CDR3 reads TGTGCCAGCAGCCCCTCGACAGGGTCCCACGAGCAGTACTTC. Its translation is CASSPSTGSHEQYF.